Listed below are T cell receptor beta chains from one sample, sequenced in a study of a mutant IDH1 vaccine in newly diagnosed glioma. The data were produced by immunoSEQ multiplex PCR, yet TCRdb's version contains in-frame clones alone and is incomplete. The sample lists 110,000 or so clones, roughly 90% occurring once. Their cognate antigens are unknown. The specimen was PBMCs, collected from a glioma patient whose treatment included an IDH1 peptide vaccine. Every receptor here comes from a woman aged 45-65 years with glioma. CDR3s include the opening cysteine and the closing phenylalanine or tryptophan.

J gene	V gene	CDR3 protein
TRBJ2-3	TRBV28	CATVPEVPGNTQYF
TRBJ2-5	TRBV18	CASSPGRHQETQYF
TRBJ2-7	TRBV27	CASSLSAGDEQYF
TRBJ2-1	TRBV5-1	CASSTDNSYNEQFF
TRBJ1-3	TRBV9	CASSPRDRNSGNTIYF
TRBJ2-1	TRBV7-3	CASSLGGRSTNEQFF
TRBJ2-5	TRBV7-8	CASSLLPGLAGVEQETQYF
TRBJ1-6	TRBV30	CAWSVRTDSPLHF
TRBJ2-1	TRBV28	CASTMGGPEQFF
TRBJ2-7	TRBV10-3	CAILQGGGYEQYF
TRBJ1-1	TRBV7-3	CASSLVKTTEAFF
TRBJ2-5	TRBV5-4	CASSPLPTVQETQYF
TRBJ2-7	TRBV19	CASTGGKAYEQYF
TRBJ2-1	TRBV28	CASSSGHSSYNEQFF
TRBJ2-7	TRBV5-1	CASSSLGTGVYEQYF
TRBJ1-1	TRBV4-1	CASSQDGAALNTEAFF
TRBJ1-5	TRBV13	CASSLSRLNQPQHF
TRBJ1-1	TRBV5-1	CASSFVQGIHTEAFF
TRBJ2-3	TRBV18	CASRDRHGSTDTQYF
TRBJ2-5	TRBV5-1	CASSLGGREETQYF
TRBJ2-3	TRBV2	CASSGTSQDTQYF
TRBJ2-1	TRBV5-1	CASSQRLGGDEQFF
TRBJ1-4	TRBV5-8	CASSLGTGRRGEKLFF
TRBJ2-1	TRBV5-8	CASSLGLAEPPFIDEQFF
TRBJ2-6	TRBV10-2	CASSALSGGPRDGANVLTF
TRBJ2-7	TRBV6-6	CASSPRPGAYEQYF
TRBJ2-7	TRBV6-5	CASSIRTGASYEQYF
TRBJ2-1	TRBV10-1	CASSDPETSGINEQFF
.	TRBV10-3	CATSGTASYEQYF
TRBJ2-2	TRBV6-1	CASSPWANTGELFF
TRBJ2-5	TRBV2	CASSADETQYF
TRBJ2-7	TRBV28	CASSLDRDGSYEQYF
TRBJ1-1	TRBV6-5	CASSRGRGVTEAFF
TRBJ2-3	TRBV28	CASSLAGGFTDTQYF
TRBJ2-1	TRBV7-3	CASSSNLIGEQFF
TRBJ1-2	TRBV5-1	CASSPRTGNFYYGYTF
TRBJ2-1	TRBV5-6	CASSLQREPYNEQFF
TRBJ1-5	TRBV9	CASSPQGENQPQHF
TRBJ1-3	TRBV5-6	CASSAGGAGNTIYF
TRBJ2-4	TRBV19	CASSIGGDRGAKNIQYF
TRBJ2-5	TRBV19	CASSIMVTSIRETQYF
TRBJ2-5	TRBV7-2	CASSSRGRETQYF
TRBJ1-1	TRBV5-5	CASSGWGDTEAFF
TRBJ2-1	TRBV7-6	CASSLAGQTYNEQFF
TRBJ2-7	TRBV15	CATSRDQGAYEQYF
TRBJ2-7	TRBV30	CAWSPVVSYEQYF
TRBJ1-3	TRBV5-1	CASSLGQPGNTIYF
TRBJ2-5	TRBV11-3	CASSLPGTSGRAKETQYF
TRBJ2-6	TRBV19	CASSPARSGANVLTF
TRBJ2-1	TRBV15	CATSRPGQGVSYNEQFF
TRBJ1-4	TRBV6-6	CASSYSGTNEKLFF
TRBJ2-1	TRBV25-1	CASSIGLAAYNEQFF
TRBJ2-7	TRBV6-5	CASRPSGLSYEQYF
TRBJ2-2	TRBV5-1	CASSRHGPKTGELFF
TRBJ2-1	TRBV4-1	CASSQDGTYNEQFF
TRBJ1-1	TRBV2	CASSSQGRAFF
TRBJ1-1	TRBV6-5	CASGGRTEAFF